These T cell receptor beta chains were read from a single sample in a study of cytomegalovirus exposure and HLA in healthy donors. Clones were sequenced by immunoSEQ multiplex PCR, and TCRdb holds only the in-frame ones, with some missing. The data hold over 150,000 clones, with about 77% observed a single time. The sample consisted of PBMCs. These receptors were collected from a male donor in good health and CMV-seropositive. CDR3s include the opening cysteine and the closing phenylalanine or tryptophan. The D gene is left open where the match is weak. Where a row states a size, it is once, few, many or the class of an expanded clone; other rows omit it.

clone_size	j_call	v_call	d_call	cdr3_aa	cdr3_nt
NA	TRBJ2-3	TRBV5-4	NA	CASRKSQGADTQYF	TGTGCCAGCAGAAAGTCCCAGGGTGCAGATACGCAGTATTTT
NA	TRBJ1-1	TRBV7-9	NA	CASILDAGTEAFF	TGTGCCAGCATTTTAGATGCGGGTACTGAAGCTTTCTTT
few	TRBJ2-7	TRBV6-5	TRBD1	CASSLAQGGSYEQYF	TGTGCCAGCAGTCTTGCACAGGGGGGCTCCTACGAGCAGTACTTC
NA	TRBJ1-3	TRBV6-5	NA	CASRDWGNTIYF	TGTGCCAGCAGGGACTGGGGAAACACCATATATTTT
NA	TRBJ2-3	TRBV5-6	TRBD2	CASSLSGGGTDTQYF	TGTGCCAGCAGTTTAAGCGGGGGAGGCACAGATACGCAGTATTTT
NA	TRBJ2-1	TRBV7-2	TRBD2	CASSLEVAGANEQFF	TGTGCCAGCAGCTTAGAAGTAGCGGGGGCAAATGAGCAGTTCTTC
NA	TRBJ1-2	TRBV4-2	TRBD1	CASSQADRAYGYTF	TGTGCCAGCAGCCAAGCCGACAGGGCCTATGGCTACACCTTC
NA	TRBJ1-1	TRBV18	NA	CASSPQSTNTEAFF	TGTGCCAGCTCACCACAGAGCACGAACACTGAAGCTTTCTTT
few	TRBJ1-1	TRBV2	NA	CASGRQNTEAFF	TGTGCCAGCGGGAGACAGAACACTGAAGCTTTCTTT
NA	TRBJ1-6	TRBV27	NA	CASSLRQNSPLHF	TGTGCCAGCAGTTTACGACAGAATTCACCCCTCCACTTT
NA	TRBJ2-2	TRBV11-2	TRBD1	CASSRGIGTETSGELFF	TGTGCCAGCAGCCGAGGGATAGGGACAGAGACGTCCGGGGAGCTGTTTTTT
NA	TRBJ1-3	TRBV18	NA	CASSPPSGYSGNTIYF	TGTGCCAGCTCACCACCTTCCGGTTACTCTGGAAACACCATATATTTT
NA	TRBJ2-1	TRBV11-2	NA	CASSLNSLHREQFF	TGTGCCAGCAGCTTAAACTCTCTTCACAGAGAGCAGTTCTTC